The 28 T cell receptor beta chains given below trace back to one sample, sequenced in a study of T cells after yellow fever vaccination. TCRdb passed the 5' RACE reads through MiXCR, listing each CDR3 protein once. The table shows about 58,000 distinct CDR3 sequences, with 5.7% occurring only once. Specimen: PBMCs, either bulk or a sorted T-cell subset (CD4+, CD8+, memory, or dextramer-sorted; not recorded which), collected on the day of the yellow fever booster vaccination. These receptors all stem from a man in his late teens or twenties who received the YFV17D yellow fever vaccine.

The CDR3 spells CASSYHGWKNTEAFF. CDR3 DNA sequence: TGTGCCAGCAGTTATCACGGTTGGAAGAACACTGAAGCTTTCTTT. The chain carries TRBV6-5 and TRBJ1-1; D uncertain. The CDR3 consists of 15 residues. V dropped 3 bases and J dropped 1 base, with 12 bases sitting between them. CDR1 and CDR2 (germline): MNHEY, SVGAGI.

This clonotype was seen at least ten times. The chain couples TRBV12-3 or TRBV12-4 to TRBJ2-5; D remains ambiguous. V was trimmed by 0 bases and J by 3 bases, leaving 8 bases between them. The CDR3 has 14 amino acids. DNA for the CDR3: TGTGCCAGCAGTTTAGCATGGGCAGAAGAGACCCAGTACTTC. Translation: CASSLAWAEETQYF.

A word on this clonotype: This sequence may be a read error, since a much larger clone differs from it by one base. The chain carries TRBV7-9 and TRBJ2-7; D unresolved. With 2 bases removed from V and 6 bases from J, the gap between germline ends came to 17 bases. This CDR3 has 15 residues. Germline-derived CDR1 and CDR2 are SEHNR and FQNEAQ (reference sequence). CDR3 nucleotide sequence: TGTGCCAGCAGCTTACCCCAAGGACCGACCTTCGAGCAGTACTTC. Residues: CASSLPQGPTFEQYF.

This clonotype was observed at least ten times. The genes are TRBV4-1 and TRBJ2-3; D perhaps matches TRBD1 (5 bases). The V end lost 4 bases, the J end lost 0 bases, and 14 bases lay between the germline ends. The CDR3 runs 16 residues. Germline CDR1 MGHRA, CDR2 YSYEKL. The CDR3 coding sequence is TGCGCCAGCAGCCTACGGACACAACCAAGCACAGATACGCAGTATTTT. It yields the protein CASSLRTQPSTDTQYF.

This chain joins TRBV5-4 and TRBJ2-3; no firm D call. The CDR3 length is 16 residues. Germline-derived CDR1 and CDR2 are SGHNT and YYREEE (reference sequence). Trimming shortened V by 4 bases and J by 2 bases, and 17 bases separated the two germline ends. CDR3: CASSPTLVSSTDTQYF. In nucleotides, the CDR3 is TGTGCCAGCAGCCCTACGCTAGTCTCCTCCACAGATACGCAGTATTTT.

In this sample, this clonotype turned up many times. This chain uses TRBV21-1 with TRBJ2-3; the table names TRBD1, a call not compared with the DNA. TRBV21-1 is deemed a pseudogene. The length of the CDR3 is 15 residues. The CDR3 sequence: CASTGWTRHTDTQYF. The CDR3 region has the DNA TGTGCCAGCACCGGTTGGACACGACACACAGATACGCAGTATTTT.

This clonotype was counted many times. The chain recombines TRBV24-1 with TRBJ1-5; D not certain. The CDR3 runs to 14 residues. V lost 7 bases, J lost 6 bases, and 15 bases lay in between. Germline V gives CDR1 KGHDR, CDR2 SFDVKD. This chain's CDR3 is CATRPGATGQPQHF. DNA for the CDR3: TGTGCCACCAGGCCGGGCGCCACGGGTCAGCCCCAGCATTTT.

This clonotype was seen at least ten times. The gene calls are TRBV4-2 and TRBJ2-7, with a possible D match to TRBD1 (6 bases). The CDR3 totals 18 residues. Between the trimmed V and J ends, which lost 0 bases and 2 bases, there was a span of 20 bases. CDR1 and CDR2 from the germline V gene are LGHNA and YNFKEQ. The CDR3 bases are TGTGCCAGCAGCCAAGAAAGTCTGGTAGGGGGAGAACCCTACGAGCAGTACTTC. Its translation: CASSQESLVGGEPYEQYF.

This clonotype has ten or more counts. The chain recombines TRBV4-2 with TRBJ2-1, with TRBD2 identical over 7 bases. Per the germline V gene, CDR1 is LGHNA and CDR2 is YNFKEQ. The length of the CDR3 is 12 residues. The trim removed 4 bases at V and 7 bases at J, leaving 1 base unmatched. In nucleotides, the CDR3 is TGTGCCAGCAGCCCAGCGGGGAATGAGCAGTTCTTC. This translates into CASSPAGNEQFF.

This clonotype occurred a few times. This chain links TRBV6-2 or TRBV6-3 with TRBJ1-5; maybe TRBD1 (5 bases). CDR3 length equals 15 residues. Per germline, CDR1 MNHEY and CDR2 SVGEGT. Trimming stripped 6 bases from V and 4 bases from J, with 16 bases between. The CDR3 DNA reads TGTGCCAGCAGACGGGGGTACCAAAGTAATCAGCCCCAGCATTTT. Encoded protein: CASRRGYQSNQPQHF.

This clonotype has a count of ten or more. V is TRBV6-2 or TRBV6-3 and J is TRBJ1-2; D uncertain. CDR1 and CDR2 (germline): MNHEY, SVGEGT. Trimming removed 2 bases at V and 6 bases at J, with 19 bases between. This CDR3 spans 16 amino acids. CDR3 in amino acids: CASSYTVSLTGDGYTF. As DNA, the CDR3 is TGTGCCAGCAGTTACACAGTCAGTTTGACCGGGGATGGCTACACCTTC.

The table lists this clonotype with many counts. The CDR3 ends on some other residue instead of the conserved phenylalanine or tryptophan, so this is likely a read error. It is unclear where the CDR3 begins or ends on the DNA, so no DNA is shown, and the CDR3 is as TCRdb lists it. The chain couples TRBV24-1 to TRBJ2-7; TRBD2, the table's D call, lacks a check against the DNA. The CDR3 is 11 residues long, counting both termini. Germline CDR1 KGHDR, CDR2 SFDVKD. The CDR3: CATSDSVWRDL.

The chain is built from TRBV6-6 and TRBJ1-5; D is ambiguous. Germline V gene data show CDR1 as MNHNY and CDR2 as SVGAGI (reference sequence). The CDR3 length is 14 residues. Trimming took off 2 bases at V and 3 bases at J, with 8 bases between the two ends. In DNA form, the CDR3 reads TGTGCCAGCAGTTACGTTCAGTTCAATCAGCCCCAGCATTTT. Translation gives CASSYVQFNQPQHF.

This clonotype was detected many times. The rearrangement links TRBV29-1 to TRBJ2-5, with D perhaps matching TRBD2 (5 bases). Per germline, CDR1 SQVTM and CDR2 ANQGSEA. CDR3 length equals 17 residues. Trimming cost V 2 bases and J 4 bases, with 23 bases left between them. CDR3 protein: CSVESFVGVKEGETQYF. CDR3 DNA: TGCAGCGTTGAAAGCTTCGTGGGCGTTAAAGAGGGAGAGACCCAGTACTTC.

This clonotype was detected many times. The chain recombines TRBV18 with TRBJ2-1; no clear D. With 6 bases removed from V and 0 bases from J, the gap between germline ends came to 3 bases. The length of the CDR3 is 12 residues. CDR1 is KGHSH and CDR2 is LQKENI in the germline V gene. The CDR3 DNA is TGTGCCAGCTCGCCCTCCTACAATGAGCAGTTCTTC. Translating gives CASSPSYNEQFF.

Ten or more counts support this clonotype. This sequence joins TRBV7-2 and TRBJ1-1; maybe TRBD1 (6 bases). The CDR3 has 16 amino acids. Looked up from germline, CDR1 is SGHTA and CDR2 is FQGNSA. Trimming took 4 bases from V and 0 from J, leaving 15 bases between them. The DNA for the CDR3 is TGTGCCAGCAGCTCCTCACAGGGTCGTGTGAACACTGAAGCTTTCTTT. It codes for CASSSSQGRVNTEAFF.

This clonotype has at least ten counts. The chain uses TRBV29-1 and TRBJ1-1; tentatively, D is TRBD1 (5 bases). Germline assignment: CDR1 SQVTM and CDR2 ANQGSEA. The CDR3 loop spans 15 amino acids. The V gene lost 7 bases and the J gene lost 0 bases, with 18 bases spanning the gap. The CDR3 DNA sequence: TGCAGCGCAAGACCGATGGGGGGGGTGAACACTGAAGCTTTCTTT. Translated: CSARPMGGVNTEAFF. The full variable domain, with the rest looked up from reference TRBV29-1 and TRBJ1-1, is SAVISQKPSRDICQRGTSLTIQCQVDSQVTMMFWYRQQPGQSLTLIATANQGSEATYESGFVIDKFPISRPNLTFSTLTVSNMSPEDSSIYLCSARPMGGVNTEAFFGQGTRLTVV.

The chain joins TRBV7-2 to TRBJ1-4; 7 positions match TRBD1. Trimming cost V 0 bases and J 0 bases; bases outside gene matches: 4. The germline V gene has CDR1 SGHTA and CDR2 FQGNSA. The CDR3 runs to 17 residues. CDR3 coding DNA: TGTGCCAGCAGCTTAGCTTACAGGGGCACAACTAATGAAAAACTGTTTTTT. Translated: CASSLAYRGTTNEKLFF.

This clonotype was seen repeatedly, ten times or more. The chain employs TRBV20-1 and TRBJ1-1, with 10 bases matching TRBD1. The CDR3 covers 15 residues. CDR1 DFQATT and CDR2 SNEGSKA come from the germline V gene (reference sequence). V lost 3 bases, J lost 5 bases, and 9 bases stayed unmatched. Written as DNA, the CDR3 is TGCAGTGCTAGGACACCGGGACAGGGGCGGACTGAAGCTTTCTTT. Protein: CSARTPGQGRTEAFF.

This clonotype has at least ten counts. The chain uses TRBV10-2 and TRBJ2-4; 7 bases align to TRBD2. Germline V gives CDR1 WSHSY, CDR2 SAAADI. There are 15 residues in the CDR3. V lost 3 bases to trimming and J lost 2 bases; unmatched junction nucleotides: 4. The CDR3 region has the DNA TGCGCCAGCAGTGATTGGGGGGGACCCAAAAACATTCAGTACTTC. This sequence encodes CASSDWGGPKNIQYF.

This clonotype was seen a handful of times. V is TRBV18 and J is TRBJ2-5; D ambiguous. The V end was cut by 1 base, the J end by 5 bases, with 8 bases between. The CDR3 consists of 13 residues. CDR1 is KGHSH and CDR2 is LQKENI in the germline V gene. The CDR3, as DNA: TGTGCCAGCTCACCACGGTACGAGGAGACCCAGTACTTC. As protein: CASSPRYEETQYF.

This clonotype was picked up a small number of times. V gene TRBV19 combines with J gene TRBJ2-1; D possibly matches TRBD1 or TRBD2 (5 bases each). The CDR3 is 16 residues long. CDR1 and CDR2 (germline): LNHDA, SQIVND (reference sequence). V was trimmed by 5 bases and J by 2 bases, leaving 16 bases between them. The DNA of the CDR3 is TGTGCCAGTAGTGTGGGACCGATGTTCGCCTACAATGAGCAGTTCTTC. Its protein product is CASSVGPMFAYNEQFF.

This clonotype was found a few times. The chain's CDR3 is CASNHGTGGGDGYTF. In DNA form, the CDR3 reads TGTGCCAGCAACCACGGGACAGGGGGGGGAGATGGCTACACCTTC. This rearrangement joins TRBV6-5 to TRBJ1-2; 11 nucleotides match TRBD1. The CDR3 sequence is 15 residues long. CDR1 is MNHEY and CDR2 is SVGAGI in the germline V gene. V lost 7 bases and J lost 6; bases outside the gene matches: 10.

This clonotype has a count of ten or more. CDR3 residues: CASSLRAREGQETQYF. Written as DNA, the CDR3 is TGTGCCAGCAGCCTACGGGCCAGGGAGGGCCAAGAGACCCAGTACTTC. The V and J genes are TRBV12-3 or TRBV12-4 and TRBJ2-5, with 7 bases fitting TRBD2. V was clipped by 6 bases and J by 1 base; unmatched bases: 11. The CDR3 totals 16 residues.

This clonotype came up many times. The chain has TRBV7-2 and TRBJ2-7; perhaps TRBD2 as D (6 bases). The CDR3 length is 13 residues. Deletions cut 6 bases from V and 6 bases from J, with 15 bases between. Germline CDR1 is SGHTA and CDR2 is FQGNSA. The CDR3 coding sequence is TGTGCCAGCAGTCCTGGTGGAGGGGTCGAGCAGTACGTC. This sequence encodes CASSPGGGVEQYV.

The chain employs TRBV12-3 or TRBV12-4 and TRBJ1-4; no reliable D call. V was shortened by 2 bases and J by 8 bases, with 9 bases between the two germline ends. This CDR3 is 13 amino acids long. Here the CDR3 reads CASSLSTDEKLFF. For the CDR3, the DNA is TGTGCCAGCAGTTTATCAACAGACGAAAAACTGTTTTTT.

The sample holds many counts of this clonotype. The rearrangement links TRBV5-5 to TRBJ2-4; D uncertain. Deletions cut 0 bases from V and 6 bases from J, with 1 base between. CDR1 and CDR2 (germline): SGHKS, YYEKEE (reference sequence). The CDR3 length is 11 residues. The CDR3 is CASSLGNIQYF. The CDR3 nucleotides are TGTGCCAGCAGCTTGGGAAACATTCAGTACTTC.

This clonotype showed up many times. The chain uses TRBV12-3 or TRBV12-4 and TRBJ2-6; D remains unclear. V was pared by 5 bases and J by 6 bases, with 8 bases between. The CDR3 is made up of 13 amino acids. The CDR3, as DNA: TGTGCCAGCAGTCCTGGTTCGGCCAACGTCCTGACTTTC. This translates into CASSPGSANVLTF.